A single sample is the source of the 9 T cell receptor beta chains below, sequenced in a study of control samples from healthy donors and cancer patients (dated by TCRdb to between 2020 and 2021). The library relied on the immunoSEQ multiplex PCR assay. TCRdb stores this immuneACCESS table with in-frame sequences only. Part of the clones is absent; in the studies checked, under half of the shortfall reflects unresolved V genes, and no reason is known for the rest. In all, the sample holds 150,000 or so clones, and roughly 94% of those were seen once. The leading ten clones occupy 14% of the sample. The sequencing input was PBMCs. The receptor source for this set is a man between 60 and 75 years old with colorectal cancer.

The chain carries TRBV6-5 and TRBJ1-2, with 7 bases matching TRBD1. Germline trimming cut 4 bases from V and 0 bases from J; bases unmatched to any gene: 8. The CDR3 totals 16 residues. CDR1 is MNHEY, CDR2 SVGAGI, per germline. This CDR3 reads CASSSRQGLANYGYTF. CDR3 nucleotide sequence: TGTGCCAGCAGTTCTCGACAGGGCCTAGCTAACTATGGCTACACCTTC.

This clone was seen once. The chain couples TRBV18 to TRBJ1-4, with D possibly TRBD1 on 6 matching bases. The CDR3 is 16 residues long. Germline V gene data show CDR1 as KGHSH and CDR2 as LQKENI. Trimming left V 1 base short and J 1 base short, with 10 bases between. CDR3: CASSPLTGRTNEKLFF. CDR3 coding DNA: TGTGCCAGCTCACCACTCACAGGGAGAACTAATGAAAAACTGTTTTTT.

The chain links TRBV3-1 (or the pseudogene TRBV3-2) to TRBJ2-3; 7 bases align to TRBD2. CDR3 size: 15 residues. Trimming cost V 0 bases and J 5 bases; bases outside gene matches: 5. Germline-derived CDR1 and CDR2 are LGHDT and YNNKEL (reference sequence). The CDR3 loop is CASSQDWGGVDTQYF. As DNA, the CDR3 is TGTGCCAGCAGCCAAGATTGGGGGGGGGTAGATACGCAGTATTTT.

The chain combines TRBV3-1 (or the pseudogene TRBV3-2) with TRBJ1-2; D is ambiguous. The CDR3 is 11 residues long. Looked up from germline, CDR1 is LGHDT and CDR2 is YNNKEL (reference sequence). Trimming pared 4 bases from V and 4 bases from J, leaving 4 bases between. CDR3 nucleotides: TGTGCCAGCAGCCGCAGCTATGGCTACACCTTC. The encoded protein is CASSRSYGYTF.

The V call is TRBV24-1, the J call TRBJ2-1; D is undetermined. V lost 3 bases to trimming and J lost 0 bases, with 14 bases between them. CDR3 size: 17 residues. Germline V gene sequence: CDR1 KGHDR, CDR2 SFDVKD. This CDR3 is CATSDNRLLGSYNEQFF. The DNA for the CDR3 is TGTGCCACCAGTGATAACCGACTCCTAGGCTCCTACAATGAGCAGTTCTTC.

This chain links TRBV10-2 with TRBJ1-5; perhaps TRBD1 as D (6 bases). The CDR3 totals 17 residues. Trimming pared 0 bases from V and 0 bases from J, leaving 12 bases between. Germline CDR1 WSHSY, CDR2 SAAADI. For the CDR3, the DNA is TGCGCCAGCAGTGAGTCGAAGGGGGTATATAGCAATCAGCCCCAGCATTTT. This translates into CASSESKGVYSNQPQHF.

The chain couples TRBV30 to TRBJ1-4; 8 bases map to TRBD1. Germline values: CDR1 GTSNPN, CDR2 SVGIG (reference sequence). CDR3 length: 13 amino acids. After removal of 7 bases from V and 6 bases from J, the junction contained 7 bases not matched to a gene. The CDR3 DNA is TGTGCCTTGGGGACAGGATCCGATGAAAAACTGTTTTTT. Its protein product is CALGTGSDEKLFF.

V usage is TRBV29-1 and J usage is TRBJ1-2; D gene unclear. Trimming pared 3 bases from V and 4 bases from J, leaving 15 bases between. CDR1 and CDR2 from the germline V gene are SQVTM and ANQGSEA. This CDR3 has 14 amino acids. CDR3 loop: CSVELQRSGYGYTF. CDR3 DNA: TGCAGCGTTGAGCTCCAACGGAGCGGCTATGGCTACACCTTC.

CDR3: CASSAQGEHGYTF. The CDR3 coding sequence is TGCGCCAGCAGCGCCCAGGGAGAGCATGGCTACACCTTC. V is TRBV5-1 and J is TRBJ1-2; TRBD1 is a possible D gene (5 bases). CDR3 length equals 13 residues. Germline V gene data show CDR1 as SGHRS and CDR2 as YFSETQ. V lost 4 bases, J lost 6 bases, and 13 bases lay in between.